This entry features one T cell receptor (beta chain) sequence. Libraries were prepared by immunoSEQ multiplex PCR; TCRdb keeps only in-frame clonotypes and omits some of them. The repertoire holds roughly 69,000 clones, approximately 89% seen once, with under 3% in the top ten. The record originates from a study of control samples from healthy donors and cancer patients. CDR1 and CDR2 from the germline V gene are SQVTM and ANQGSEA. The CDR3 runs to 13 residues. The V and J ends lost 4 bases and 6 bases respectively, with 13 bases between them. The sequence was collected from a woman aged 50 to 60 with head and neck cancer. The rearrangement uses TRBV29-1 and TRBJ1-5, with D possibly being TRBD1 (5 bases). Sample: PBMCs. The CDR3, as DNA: TGCAGCGTTGGGGTAGGGGCTAGTCAGCCCCAGCATTTT. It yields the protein CSVGVGASQPQHF.